Listed below are T cell receptor beta chains from one sample, sequenced in a study of vaccination effects on CD4 cells after COVID-19. Profiling relied on immunoSEQ multiplex PCR, and the TCRdb table lists in-frame clones only, not all of them. This sample carries 20,000 to 25,000 clones, about three quarters of them seen once, and the ten largest clones take under 5.5%. For these receptors, no antigen is known. The sample was CD4+ T cells from PBMCs cultured with SARS-CoV-2 spike peptides, taken before COVID-19 vaccination. The source is a human donor who received a COVID-19 vaccine. CDR3s include the opening cysteine and the closing phenylalanine or tryptophan. Each record gives: D gene, clone size, J gene, V gene, CDR3 protein, CDR3 DNA. A D gene is named only where the DNA matches it firmly. Some rows mark clone size as missing; the rest say once, few, many or name a class of expanded clone.

d_gene: -
abundance: once
j_gene: TRBJ1-2
v_gene: TRBV6-1
CDR3aa: CASSEGGVGYTF
CDR3nt: TGTGCCAGCAGTGAAGGAGGAGTTGGCTACACCTTC

d_gene: -
abundance: -
j_gene: TRBJ2-7
v_gene: TRBV12-3/TRBV12-4
CDR3aa: CASSRRYEQYF
CDR3nt: TGTGCCAGCAGCCGGAGATACGAGCAGTACTTC

d_gene: TRBD1
abundance: -
j_gene: TRBJ1-2
v_gene: TRBV12-3/TRBV12-4
CDR3aa: CASRVQGAGGYTF
CDR3nt: TGTGCCAGCAGAGTTCAGGGGGCTGGAGGCTACACCTTC

d_gene: TRBD1
abundance: -
j_gene: TRBJ1-5
v_gene: TRBV19
CDR3aa: CASSIAPGQGLGQPQHF
CDR3nt: TGTGCCAGTAGTATAGCTCCGGGACAGGGGTTGGGGCAGCCCCAGCATTTT

d_gene: TRBD1
abundance: few
j_gene: TRBJ1-2
v_gene: TRBV6-5
CDR3aa: CASSSGQAYGYTF
CDR3nt: TGTGCCAGCAGTTCAGGACAGGCCTATGGCTACACCTTC

d_gene: -
abundance: -
j_gene: TRBJ1-2
v_gene: TRBV5-1
CDR3aa: CASSLHDRNYGYTF
CDR3nt: TGCGCCAGCAGCTTGCACGACAGAAACTATGGCTACACCTTC

d_gene: -
abundance: -
j_gene: TRBJ1-2
v_gene: TRBV5-1
CDR3aa: CASSLATGALYGYTF
CDR3nt: TGCGCCAGCAGCTTGGCTACCGGGGCTCTCTATGGCTACACCTTC

d_gene: -
abundance: -
j_gene: TRBJ1-5
v_gene: TRBV6-5
CDR3aa: CASTTTLSQPQHF
CDR3nt: TGTGCCAGCACCACGACACTAAGTCAGCCCCAGCATTTT

d_gene: -
abundance: -
j_gene: TRBJ2-7
v_gene: TRBV2
CDR3aa: CASSELGTEGHEQYF
CDR3nt: TGTGCCAGCAGTGAACTAGGGACGGAGGGCCACGAGCAGTACTTC

d_gene: -
abundance: -
j_gene: TRBJ1-1
v_gene: TRBV10-3
CDR3aa: CAISESEGGNTEAFF
CDR3nt: TGTGCCATCAGTGAGTCGGAGGGCGGGAACACTGAAGCTTTCTTT

d_gene: -
abundance: -
j_gene: TRBJ1-6
v_gene: TRBV5-1
CDR3aa: CASSLHKDSPLHF
CDR3nt: TGCGCCAGCAGCCTGCATAAGGACTCACCCCTCCACTTT

d_gene: -
abundance: -
j_gene: TRBJ2-3
v_gene: TRBV5-6
CDR3aa: CASSLPGEGTDTQYF
CDR3nt: TGTGCCAGCAGCTTGCCGGGAGAAGGCACAGATACGCAGTATTTT

d_gene: TRBD1
abundance: -
j_gene: TRBJ1-5
v_gene: TRBV27
CDR3aa: CASSYAGQGGNQPQHF
CDR3nt: TGTGCCAGCAGTTACGCCGGACAGGGAGGTAATCAGCCCCAGCATTTT

d_gene: TRBD1
abundance: -
j_gene: TRBJ2-1
v_gene: TRBV6-4
CDR3aa: CASSDGQGNSNEQFF
CDR3nt: TGTGCCAGCAGTGATGGACAGGGAAACTCTAATGAGCAGTTCTTC

d_gene: TRBD2
abundance: -
j_gene: TRBJ2-3
v_gene: TRBV7-9
CDR3aa: CASSGSPAGVTDTQYF
CDR3nt: TGTGCCAGCAGCGGCTCCCCAGCGGGGGTCACAGATACGCAGTATTTT

d_gene: -
abundance: -
j_gene: TRBJ2-1
v_gene: TRBV4-1
CDR3aa: CASSHIFNKAGDEQFF
CDR3nt: TGCGCCAGCAGCCACATATTTAATAAGGCAGGGGATGAGCAGTTCTTC

d_gene: TRBD1
abundance: -
j_gene: TRBJ1-5
v_gene: TRBV3-1/TRBV3-2
CDR3aa: CASSQWQGDQPQHF
CDR3nt: TGTGCCAGCAGCCAGTGGCAGGGGGATCAGCCCCAGCATTTT

d_gene: -
abundance: -
j_gene: TRBJ2-1
v_gene: TRBV4-2
CDR3aa: CASSQDRLGEQFF
CDR3nt: TGTGCCAGCAGCCAAGATAGGCTTGGTGAGCAGTTCTTC

d_gene: TRBD2
abundance: once
j_gene: TRBJ2-1
v_gene: TRBV10-3
CDR3aa: CAISWTSGEYNEQFF
CDR3nt: TGTGCCATCAGTTGGACTAGCGGGGAGTACAATGAGCAGTTCTTC

d_gene: TRBD2
abundance: -
j_gene: TRBJ2-3
v_gene: TRBV4-1
CDR3aa: CASSESGLDRNTQYF
CDR3nt: TGCGCCAGCAGCGAAAGCGGACTAGATCGAAATACGCAGTATTTT

d_gene: -
abundance: once
j_gene: TRBJ1-5
v_gene: TRBV21-1
CDR3aa: CASKAAGGKSNQPQHF
CDR3nt: TGTGCCAGCAAGGCGGCAGGGGGTAAGAGCAATCAGCCCCAGCATTTT

d_gene: -
abundance: -
j_gene: TRBJ2-2
v_gene: TRBV12-3/TRBV12-4
CDR3aa: CASSLTYTGELFF
CDR3nt: TGTGCCAGCAGTTTGACCTATACGGGGGAGCTGTTTTTT

d_gene: -
abundance: -
j_gene: TRBJ1-1
v_gene: TRBV24-1
CDR3aa: CATSGSGVDTEAFF
CDR3nt: TGTGCCACCAGTGGTTCAGGGGTCGACACTGAAGCTTTCTTT

d_gene: -
abundance: -
j_gene: TRBJ1-1
v_gene: TRBV7-2
CDR3aa: CASSLEVRAEAFF
CDR3nt: TGTGCCAGCAGCTTAGAAGTACGGGCTGAAGCTTTCTTT

d_gene: -
abundance: -
j_gene: TRBJ1-6
v_gene: TRBV10-2
CDR3aa: CASRRGSTNNSPLHF
CDR3nt: TGCGCCAGCAGAAGGGGTTCTACGAATAATTCACCCCTCCACTTT

d_gene: -
abundance: -
j_gene: TRBJ2-7
v_gene: TRBV2
CDR3aa: CASEQGEYEQYF
CDR3nt: TGTGCCAGCGAGCAAGGGGAGTACGAGCAGTACTTC

d_gene: -
abundance: few
j_gene: TRBJ1-5
v_gene: TRBV19
CDR3aa: CASSIGQVGNQPQHF
CDR3nt: TGTGCCAGTAGTATAGGACAGGTTGGCAATCAGCCCCAGCATTTT